These 10 T cell receptor beta chains came from one sample sequenced in a study of T-cell reconstitution after alpha-beta-depleted transplantation in children. A TCRbeta library incorporating unique molecular identifiers was prepared. TCRdb passed the PCR reads through MiXCR, listing each CDR3 protein once. The table shows over 450,000 distinct CDR3 sequences, with 8% to 11% occurring only once. This specimen was PBMCs, taken before TCRalphabeta/CD19-depleted stem cell transplant. These receptors all come from a child under 10 years old with inherited bone marrow failure, due to receive a stem cell transplant.

This clonotype was recorded at least ten times. The chain joins TRBV12-3 or TRBV12-4 to TRBJ1-1; 7 positions match TRBD1. The CDR3 runs to 11 residues. With 10 bases clipped from V and 11 bases from J, the junction kept 10 bases outside the gene matches. CDR3 sequence reads: CATLYRGAAFF. CDR3 bases: TGTGCCACCCTTTACAGGGGAGCGGCTTTCTTT.

Concerning this clonotype: One base away lies a much larger clone, so this may be a sequencing read error. This chain joins TRBV28 and TRBJ1-5, with D tentatively TRBD1 (6 bases). Looked up from germline, CDR1 is MDHEN and CDR2 is SYDVKM. V lost 6 bases to trimming and J lost 9 bases, with 21 bases between them. The CDR3 totals 15 residues. The CDR3 region is CASSLWGPKGRPQHF. The CDR3 DNA sequence: TGTGCCAGCAGCCTGTGGGGGCCTAAAGGCCGGCCCCAGCATTTT. The full variable domain, in which reference TRBV28 and TRBJ1-5 provide the parts outside the CDR3, is DVKVTQSSRYLVKRTGEKVFLECVQDMDHENMFWYRQDPGLGLRLIYFSYDVKMKEKGDIPEGYSVSREKKERFSLILESASTNQTSMYLCASSLWGPKGRPQHFGDGTRLSIL.

This chain connects TRBV10-3 to TRBJ2-3, with D tentatively TRBD2 (6 bases). Germline CDR1 is ENHRY and CDR2 is SYGVKD. The CDR3 is 16 amino acids. The germline V and J ends were trimmed by 0 bases and 4 bases, with 14 bases remaining between them. This CDR3 reads CAISESTRGGADTQYF. The DNA of the CDR3 is TGTGCCATCAGTGAGTCGACTCGGGGCGGGGCAGATACGCAGTATTTT.

This clonotype has more than one count but fewer than ten. The chain couples TRBV28 to TRBJ2-1; no firm D call. Germline V gene lookup returns CDR1 MDHEN and CDR2 SYDVKM. The ends were cut back, 4 bases at V and 5 bases at J, with 15 bases in the middle. The length of the CDR3 is 15 residues. CDR3 in DNA: TGTGCCAGCAGTTCCCCACCGGCTGCTAACAATGAGCAGTTCTTC. Translating it yields CASSSPPAANNEQFF.

In its sample, this clonotype was seen many times. The rearrangement uses TRBV27 and TRBJ2-2, with TRBD2 as a possible D gene (5 bases). Per germline, CDR1 MNHEY and CDR2 SMNVEV (reference sequence). V dropped 4 bases and J dropped 3 bases, with 9 bases sitting between them. The length of the CDR3 is 14 residues. The CDR3 loop reads CASSYGKDTGELFF. Here the CDR3 DNA reads TGTGCCAGCAGTTACGGGAAGGACACCGGGGAGCTGTTTTTT.

This clonotype was counted many times. This chain uses TRBV20-1 with TRBJ2-2; 9 bases map to TRBD2. Germline V gene data show CDR1 as DFQATT and CDR2 as SNEGSKA (reference sequence). V lost 4 bases, J lost 6 bases, and 3 bases stayed unmatched. This CDR3 contains 13 residues. The CDR3 sequence: CSAMLAGAGELFF. Here the CDR3 DNA reads TGCAGTGCTATGTTAGCGGGAGCCGGGGAGCTGTTTTTT.

This clonotype was seen at least ten times. The chain combines TRBV20-1 with TRBJ2-7, with D maybe TRBD2 (6 bases). V lost 5 bases and J 6 bases, leaving 17 bases between the germline ends. Germline CDR1 DFQATT, CDR2 SNEGSKA (reference sequence). The CDR3 spans 13 residues. CDR3 DNA: TGCAGTGCTGAAGGGACCGGGAGATCCGAGCAGTACTTC. This translates into CSAEGTGRSEQYF.

This clonotype was counted many times. CDR3: CASRENRGLGNTIYF. CDR3 bases: TGTGCCAGCAGGGAGAACAGGGGGCTTGGAAACACCATATATTTT. This chain joins TRBV27 and TRBJ1-3; 9 nucleotides match TRBD1. Germline trimming cut 6 bases from V and 3 bases from J; bases unmatched to any gene: 6. From germline, CDR1 is MNHEY and CDR2 SMNVEV (reference sequence). The CDR3 runs 15 residues.

This clonotype was seen many times. This chain connects TRBV9 to TRBJ2-5; D gene ambiguous. Germline V gene sequence: CDR1 SGDLS, CDR2 YYNGEE. The CDR3 is 14 amino acids. V lost 4 bases, J lost 2 bases, and 12 bases lay in between. For the CDR3, the DNA is TGTGCCAGCAGCCCAGACGTGGGACAAGAGACCCAGTACTTC. It codes for CASSPDVGQETQYF. Together with reference TRBV9 and TRBJ2-5, the CDR3 gives the full variable domain: DSGVTQTPKHLITATGQRVTLRCSPRSGDLSVYWYQQSLDQGLQFLIQYYNGEERAKGNILERFSAQQFPDLHSELNLSSLELGDSALYFCASSPDVGQETQYFGPGTRLLVL.

On this clonotype: Given a much more abundant clone one base away, this may be a read error. This chain joins TRBV10-2 and TRBJ2-2, with TRBD2 identical over 8 bases. This CDR3 comprises 15 residues. Germline V gives CDR1 WSHSY, CDR2 SAAADI. The CDR3 DNA follows: TGCGCCGGCAGCGGACTAGCCGAATTCACCGGGGAGCTGTTTTTT. The encoded protein is CAGSGLAEFTGELFF.